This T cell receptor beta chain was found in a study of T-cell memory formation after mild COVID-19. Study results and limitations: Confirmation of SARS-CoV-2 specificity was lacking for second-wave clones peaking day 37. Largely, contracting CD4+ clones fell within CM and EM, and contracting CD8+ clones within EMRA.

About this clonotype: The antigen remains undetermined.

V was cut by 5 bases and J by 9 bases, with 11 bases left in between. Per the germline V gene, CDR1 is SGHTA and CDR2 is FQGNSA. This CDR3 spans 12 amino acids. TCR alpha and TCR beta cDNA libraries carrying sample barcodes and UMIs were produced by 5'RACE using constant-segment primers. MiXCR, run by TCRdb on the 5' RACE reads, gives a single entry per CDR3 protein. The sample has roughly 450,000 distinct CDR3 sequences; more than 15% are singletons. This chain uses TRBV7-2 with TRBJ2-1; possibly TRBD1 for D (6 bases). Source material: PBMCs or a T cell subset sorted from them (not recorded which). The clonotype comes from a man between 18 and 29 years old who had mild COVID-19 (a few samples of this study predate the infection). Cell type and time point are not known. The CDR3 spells CASSLYRAEQFF. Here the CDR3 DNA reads TGTGCCAGCAGCCTATACAGGGCTGAGCAGTTCTTC.